These 22 T cell receptor beta chains share one sample of origin, sequenced in a study of blood T cells in healthy people across ages. Alongside a J-beta primer mix, a sample-barcoded 5' primer served in a second PCR lasting about 7 to 12 cycles. TCRdb independently ran MiXCR on the 5' RACE reads; one entry per CDR3 protein. This table has more than 650,000 distinct CDR3 sequences, about 55% appearing once. The sequencing sample was made of blood. All receptors come from a man aged 80 or over in good health.

This clonotype occurred a few times. The chain combines TRBV6-2 or TRBV6-3 with TRBJ2-4, with 7 nucleotides matching TRBD1. The trim removed 5 bases at V and 8 bases at J, leaving 6 bases unmatched. The CDR3 spans 13 residues. Germline values: CDR1 MNHEY, CDR2 SVGEGT. The CDR3 reads CASSPTDRDIQYF. CDR3 bases: TGTGCCAGCAGTCCAACCGACAGGGACATTCAGTACTTC.

The J gene is TRBJ2-3, the V gene TRBV11-2, with 7 bases aligning to TRBD1. V dropped 0 bases and J dropped 14; count of bases not matched to a gene: 17. Germline V CDR1 and CDR2: SGHAT, FQNNGV. This CDR3 has 16 amino acids. Written as DNA, the CDR3 is TGTGCCAGCAGCTTAGATGTGGTACAGGGGCACAGATACGCGTATTTT. Protein: CASSLDVVQGHRYAYF.

CDR3 protein: CSAGNRGQTGAGELFF. The CDR3, as DNA: TGCAGCGCCGGAAACAGGGGGCAGACAGGGGCCGGGGAGCTGTTTTTT. V usage is TRBV29-1 and J usage is TRBJ2-2; 9 bases line up with TRBD1. The CDR3 covers 16 residues. V dropped 7 bases and J dropped 6; count of bases not matched to a gene: 15. Germline V gene sequence: CDR1 SQVTM, CDR2 ANQGSEA.

The chain recombines TRBV6-5 with TRBJ1-2; 8 bases match TRBD1. CDR1 is MNHEY and CDR2 is SVGAGI in the germline V gene. CDR3 length: 14 residues. The V and J ends lost 8 bases and 3 bases, in that order; junction bases with no gene match: 8. As DNA, the CDR3 is TGTGCCAGCCAAGCAGGGGGCGGGGACTATGGCTACACCTTC. It encodes CASQAGGGDYGYTF.

The table lists this clonotype with a few counts. The chain couples TRBV7-9 to TRBJ2-1, with 9 nucleotides matching TRBD2. The CDR3 spans 13 residues. The trim removed 4 bases at V and 14 bases at J, leaving 9 bases unmatched. Germline-derived CDR1 and CDR2 are SEHNR and FQNEAQ (reference sequence). The CDR3 sequence is CASSSKREATKFF. The CDR3 DNA sequence: TGTGCCAGCAGCTCTAAGCGGGAGGCCACGAAGTTCTTC.

The V call is TRBV6-2 or TRBV6-3, the J call TRBJ2-7, with TRBD2 as a possible D gene (5 bases). V was pared by 8 bases and J by 6 bases, with 26 bases between. Per germline, CDR1 MNHEY and CDR2 SVGEGT. CDR3 length equals 16 residues. In DNA, the CDR3 is TGTGCCAGCGGATCATCGGTGACTACACACCTTGCCGAGCAGTACTTC. Residues: CASGSSVTTHLAEQYF.

J is TRBJ2-1 and V is TRBV5-1; D is undetermined. Germline values: CDR1 SGHRS, CDR2 YFSETQ. This CDR3 has 16 amino acids. V gave up 2 bases and J gave up 4 bases, with 16 bases separating them. The CDR3 protein is CASSLTVTDSYNEQFF. Written as DNA, the CDR3 is TGCGCCAGCAGCTTAACAGTTACAGATAGTTACAATGAGCAGTTCTTC.

V and J are TRBV29-1 and TRBJ1-2, with D tentatively TRBD1 (5 bases). Per the germline V gene, CDR1 is SQVTM and CDR2 is ANQGSEA. Trimming took off 5 bases at V and 8 bases at J, with 15 bases between the two ends. CDR3 length: 12 residues. As DNA, the CDR3 is TGCAGCGTTACCGGGACCTTAACCGGCTACACCTTC. Residues: CSVTGTLTGYTF.

This clonotype turned up a few times. The chain couples TRBV20-1 to TRBJ1-2; 8 bases map to TRBD1. Trimming removed 6 bases from V and 8 bases from J; junction bases left unmatched: 11. Germline V gives CDR1 DFQATT, CDR2 SNEGSKA (reference sequence). The CDR3 loop spans 13 amino acids. The CDR3 coding sequence is TGCAGTGCCACCATTCAGGGGGCGGGCGGCTACACCTTC. Amino acid sequence: CSATIQGAGGYTF.

V gene TRBV5-1 combines with J gene TRBJ2-7; TRBD1 might be the D (6 bases). The CDR3 has 15 residues. Germline loops: CDR1 SGHRS, CDR2 YFSETQ. Trimming left V 4 bases short and J 0 bases short, with 14 bases between. The DNA of the CDR3 is TGCGCCAGCAGCCCGGGTTGGGACAACTCCTACGAGCAGTACTTC. Translation gives CASSPGWDNSYEQYF.

The genes are TRBV7-2 and TRBJ1-6; no clear D gene. The germline gives CDR1 SGHTA, CDR2 FQGNSA. Trimming removed 2 bases from V and 7 bases from J, with 6 bases in between. The CDR3 sequence is 13 residues long. The CDR3: CASSLLGNSPLHF. The CDR3 DNA is TGTGCCAGCAGCTTATTGGGGAATTCACCCCTCCACTTT.

The chain links TRBV27 to TRBJ2-5, with a possible D match to TRBD2 (6 bases). The CDR3 loop spans 15 amino acids. The germline V and J ends were trimmed by 5 bases and 6 bases, with 19 bases remaining between them. CDR1 is MNHEY and CDR2 is SMNVEV in the germline V gene (reference sequence). The CDR3 loop is CASSPEARLVQTQYF. In DNA form, the CDR3 reads TGTGCCAGCAGTCCCGAGGCCCGACTAGTGCAGACCCAGTACTTC.

The chain is built from TRBV3-1 and TRBJ2-1, with 11 bases lining up with TRBD2. The ends lost 0 bases at V and 6 bases at J; junction bases unmatched: 16. From germline, CDR1 is LGHDT and CDR2 YNNKEL (reference sequence). The CDR3 covers 20 residues. In DNA, the CDR3 is TGTGCCAGCAGCCAAGAATTAAGTTTTAGCGCTAGCGGGAGGTCCAATGAGCAGTTCTTC. It specifies CASSQELSFSASGRSNEQFF.

This clonotype has more than one count but fewer than ten. CDR3 bases: TGCAGCGTTGGGACAGTCACCTACGAGCAGTACTTC. Its protein is CSVGTVTYEQYF. The chain has TRBV29-1 and TRBJ2-7; TRBD1 might be the D (6 bases). From germline, CDR1 is SQVTM and CDR2 ANQGSEA. The CDR3 spans 12 residues. The V and J ends lost 4 bases and 2 bases respectively, with 9 bases between them.

The rearrangement uses TRBV2 and TRBJ2-1; 8 nucleotides agree with TRBD2. The germline gives CDR1 SNHLY, CDR2 FYNNEI. V lost 2 bases, J lost 8 bases, and 11 bases stayed unmatched. The CDR3 runs 16 residues. CDR3 sequence reads: CASSELVPGLVDEQFF. Written as DNA, the CDR3 is TGTGCCAGCAGTGAACTCGTTCCGGGACTAGTAGATGAGCAGTTCTTC.

This chain uses TRBV5-1 with TRBJ2-2; D tentatively reads TRBD1 or TRBD2 (7 bases each). The ends were cut back, 3 bases at V and 0 bases at J, with 15 bases in the middle. The CDR3 totals 17 residues. Germline-derived CDR1 and CDR2 are SGHRS and YFSETQ. The CDR3 spells CASSSGGTVSNTGELFF. CDR3 DNA sequence: TGCGCCAGCAGCTCCGGGGGGACAGTTTCGAACACCGGGGAGCTGTTTTTT.

This clonotype turned up a few times. Here the CDR3 DNA reads TGCAGTGCTACTGAGACAAACAGATACGCGTATTTT. As protein: CSATETNRYAYF. The chain is built from TRBV20-1 and TRBJ2-3; D not certain. Trimming took off 4 bases at V and 14 bases at J, with 19 bases between the two ends. CDR3 length: 12 residues. The germline V gene encodes CDR1 DFQATT and CDR2 SNEGSKA (reference sequence).

In its sample, this clonotype was seen a few times. J is TRBJ2-1 and V is TRBV27, with TRBD2 matching over 8 bases. The V segment lost 5 bases and the J segment 8 bases; nucleotides outside the gene matches: 14. Germline V gene sequence: CDR1 MNHEY, CDR2 SMNVEV (reference sequence). The length of the CDR3 is 16 residues. The CDR3 region has the DNA TGTGCCAGCAGTGCATTAGCGGGGCCCGCCCGGGATGAGCAGTTCTTC. Amino acids: CASSALAGPARDEQFF.

V is TRBV2 and J is TRBJ2-4, with 7 bases matching TRBD2. The CDR3 is 17 amino acids. Per germline, CDR1 SNHLY and CDR2 FYNNEI. Trimming cost V 6 bases and J 1 base; bases outside gene matches: 12. The CDR3 reads CASRAVGGRAAKNIQYF. CDR3 coding DNA: TGTGCCAGCAGGGCTGTTGGAGGGAGGGCGGCCAAAAACATTCAGTACTTC.

The rearrangement links TRBV6-4 to TRBJ2-1; D remains ambiguous. This CDR3 has 11 amino acids. Germline CDR1 and CDR2: MRHNA and SNTAGT. Trimming pared 2 bases from V and 12 bases from J, leaving 8 bases between. The CDR3 sequence: CASSDEDTQFF. CDR3 coding DNA: TGTGCCAGCAGTGACGAAGATACGCAGTTCTTC.

This chain joins TRBV20-1 and TRBJ2-1, with TRBD2 matching 7 bases. Germline V lookup: CDR1 DFQATT, CDR2 SNEGSKA (reference sequence). Trimming removed 5 bases from V and 0 bases from J; junction bases left unmatched: 7. The CDR3 covers 15 residues. The CDR3 sequence: CSALKRGGSYNEQFF. The CDR3 DNA is TGCAGTGCTCTTAAGCGGGGCGGCTCCTACAATGAGCAGTTCTTC.

This clonotype appeared a few times. In DNA, the CDR3 is TGTGCCAGCAGCTTAGCGCTTGGGGGCTACACCTTC. Translating it yields CASSLALGGYTF. The chain carries TRBV7-2 and TRBJ1-2; D remains ambiguous. This CDR3 has 12 amino acids. The germline gives CDR1 SGHTA, CDR2 FQGNSA. With 0 bases removed from V and 8 bases from J, the gap between germline ends came to 7 bases.